This T cell receptor beta chain comes out of a study of T cell responses to AZD1222 COVID-19 vaccine. Study results and limitations: Researchers took repertoire samples only after the peak T cell response had come. Dominant CD4 TCR responses targeted spike regions 160-218 and 743-854. Reportedly, nearly half the spike-specific TCRs target unmutated variant regions.

Germline V gene lookup returns CDR1 LNHDA and CDR2 SQIVND (reference sequence). Between the trimmed V and J ends, which lost 1 base and 3 bases, there was a span of 9 bases. The CDR3 consists of 14 residues. TCRdb's table, derived via immunoSEQ multiplex PCR, lists solely in-frame clones and lacks some. The table includes 95,000 to 150,000 clones, 85% to 90% detected once. As to this clone: Its antigen is not identified.

Sample: peripheral blood, taken on day 0 of MenACWY control vaccination. The sequence was obtained from an adult in good health. The chain is built from TRBV19 and TRBJ1-1, with unresolved D. The CDR3 protein is CASSIGRLDTEAFF. In nucleotides, the CDR3 is TGTGCCAGTAGTATAGGTAGGCTGGACACTGAAGCTTTCTTT.